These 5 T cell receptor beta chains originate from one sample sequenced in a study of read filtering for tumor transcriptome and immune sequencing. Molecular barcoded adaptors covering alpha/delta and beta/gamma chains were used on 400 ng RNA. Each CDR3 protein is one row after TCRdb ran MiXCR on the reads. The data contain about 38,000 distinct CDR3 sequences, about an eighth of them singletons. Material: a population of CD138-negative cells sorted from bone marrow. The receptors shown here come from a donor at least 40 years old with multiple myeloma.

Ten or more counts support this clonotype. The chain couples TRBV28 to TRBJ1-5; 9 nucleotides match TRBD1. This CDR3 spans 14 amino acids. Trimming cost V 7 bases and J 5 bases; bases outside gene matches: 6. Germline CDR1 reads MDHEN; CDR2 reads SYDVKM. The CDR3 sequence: CASKRTGEHQPQHF. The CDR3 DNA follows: TGTGCCAGCAAGAGGACAGGGGAGCATCAGCCCCAGCATTTT.

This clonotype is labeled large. The CDR3 region is CASSPQGDYNEQFF. CDR3 DNA sequence: TGCGCCAGCAGCCCCCAAGGGGACTACAATGAGCAGTTCTTC. This chain links TRBV4-1 with TRBJ2-1; D possibly corresponds to TRBD1 (5 bases). Germline CDR1 is MGHRA and CDR2 is YSYEKL. The CDR3 is 14 amino acids. The V gene lost 4 bases and the J gene lost 3 bases, with 10 bases spanning the gap.

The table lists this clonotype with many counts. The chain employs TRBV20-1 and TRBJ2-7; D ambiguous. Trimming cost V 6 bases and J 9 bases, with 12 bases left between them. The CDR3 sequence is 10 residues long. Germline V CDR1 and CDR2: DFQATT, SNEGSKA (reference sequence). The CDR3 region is CSAIRLGQYF. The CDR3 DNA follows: TGCAGTGCCATAAGACTGGGGCAGTACTTC.

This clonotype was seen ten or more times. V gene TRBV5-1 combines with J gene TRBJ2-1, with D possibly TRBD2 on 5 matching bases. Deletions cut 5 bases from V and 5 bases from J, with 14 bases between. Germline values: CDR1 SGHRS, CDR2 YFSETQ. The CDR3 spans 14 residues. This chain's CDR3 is CASSRRGSDNEQFF. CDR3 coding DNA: TGCGCCAGCAGTCGAAGAGGGTCGGACAATGAGCAGTTCTTC.

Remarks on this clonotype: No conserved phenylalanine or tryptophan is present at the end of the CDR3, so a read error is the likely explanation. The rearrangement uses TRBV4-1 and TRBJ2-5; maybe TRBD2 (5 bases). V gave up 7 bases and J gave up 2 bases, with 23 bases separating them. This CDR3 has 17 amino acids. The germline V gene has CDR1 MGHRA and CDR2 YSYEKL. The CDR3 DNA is TGCGCCAGCATCCGAGAGCGGTTAAGACGGCAGCAAGAGACCCAGTACCTC. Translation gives CASIRERLRRQQETQYL.